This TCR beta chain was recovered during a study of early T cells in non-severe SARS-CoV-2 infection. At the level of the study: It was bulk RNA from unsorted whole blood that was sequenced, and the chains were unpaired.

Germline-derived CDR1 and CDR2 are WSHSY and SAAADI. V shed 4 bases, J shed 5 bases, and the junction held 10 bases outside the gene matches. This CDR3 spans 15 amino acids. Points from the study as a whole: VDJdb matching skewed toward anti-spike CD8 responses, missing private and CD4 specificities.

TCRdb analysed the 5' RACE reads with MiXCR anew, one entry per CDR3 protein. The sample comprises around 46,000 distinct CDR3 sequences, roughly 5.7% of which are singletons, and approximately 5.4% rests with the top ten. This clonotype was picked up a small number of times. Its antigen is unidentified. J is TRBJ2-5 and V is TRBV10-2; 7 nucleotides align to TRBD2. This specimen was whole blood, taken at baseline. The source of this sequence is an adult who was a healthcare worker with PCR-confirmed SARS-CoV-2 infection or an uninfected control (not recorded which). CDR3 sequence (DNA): TGCGCCAGCAGTGCGGGGGAGCGGGATAGGGAGACCCAGTACTTC. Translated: CASSAGERDRETQYF.